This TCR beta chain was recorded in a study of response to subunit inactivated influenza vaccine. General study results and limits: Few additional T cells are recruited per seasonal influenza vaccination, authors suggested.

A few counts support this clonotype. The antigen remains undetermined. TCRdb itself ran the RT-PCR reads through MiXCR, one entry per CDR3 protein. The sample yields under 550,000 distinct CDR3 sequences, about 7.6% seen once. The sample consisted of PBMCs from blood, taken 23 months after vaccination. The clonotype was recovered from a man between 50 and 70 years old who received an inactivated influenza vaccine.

The CDR3 coding sequence is TGCGCCAGCAGCCGGGATAGCGGGGGGGCCACAGATACGCAGTATTTT. Amino acids: CASSRDSGGATDTQYF. The chain couples TRBV4-1 to TRBJ2-3; 11 nucleotides align to TRBD2. The CDR3 runs 16 residues. The V segment lost 4 bases and the J segment 2 bases; nucleotides outside the gene matches: 5. From germline, CDR1 is MGHRA and CDR2 YSYEKL.